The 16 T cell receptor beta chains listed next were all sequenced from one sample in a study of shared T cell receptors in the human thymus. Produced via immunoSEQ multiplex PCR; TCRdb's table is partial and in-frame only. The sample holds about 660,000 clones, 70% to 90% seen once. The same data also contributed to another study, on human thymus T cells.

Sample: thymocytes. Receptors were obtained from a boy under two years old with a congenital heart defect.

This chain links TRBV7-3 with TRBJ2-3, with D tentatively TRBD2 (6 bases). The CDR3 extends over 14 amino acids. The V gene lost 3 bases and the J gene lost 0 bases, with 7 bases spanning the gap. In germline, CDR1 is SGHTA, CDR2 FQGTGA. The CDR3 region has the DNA TGTGCCAGCAGCTTTAGCGGTAGCACAGATACGCAGTATTTT. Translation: CASSFSGSTDTQYF.

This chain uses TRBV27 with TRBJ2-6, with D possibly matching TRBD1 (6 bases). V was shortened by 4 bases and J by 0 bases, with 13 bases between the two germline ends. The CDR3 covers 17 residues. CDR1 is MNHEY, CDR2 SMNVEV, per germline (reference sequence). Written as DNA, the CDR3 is TGTGCCAGCAGTTCACGGACAGCTTCCTCTGGGGCCAACGTCCTGACTTTC. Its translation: CASSSRTASSGANVLTF.

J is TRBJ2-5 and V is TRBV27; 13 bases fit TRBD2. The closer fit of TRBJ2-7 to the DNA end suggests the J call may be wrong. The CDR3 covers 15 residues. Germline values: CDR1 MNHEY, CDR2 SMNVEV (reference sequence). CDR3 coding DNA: TGTGCCAGCGGGCGACTAGCGGGAGGTACCTACGAGCAGTACTTC. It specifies CASGRLAGGTYEQYF.

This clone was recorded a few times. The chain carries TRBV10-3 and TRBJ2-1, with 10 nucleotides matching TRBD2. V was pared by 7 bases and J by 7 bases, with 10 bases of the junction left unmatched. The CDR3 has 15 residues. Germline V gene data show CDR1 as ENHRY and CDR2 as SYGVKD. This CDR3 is CAITSGSSLTNEQFF. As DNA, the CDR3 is TGTGCCATCACTAGCGGGAGCTCTCTTACGAATGAGCAGTTCTTC.

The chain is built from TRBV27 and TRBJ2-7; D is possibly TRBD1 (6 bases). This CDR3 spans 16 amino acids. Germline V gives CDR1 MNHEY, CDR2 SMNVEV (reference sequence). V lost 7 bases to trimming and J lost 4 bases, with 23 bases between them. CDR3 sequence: CASTPSVQGHVYEQYF. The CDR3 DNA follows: TGTGCCAGCACCCCGTCGGTACAGGGCCATGTATACGAGCAGTACTTC.

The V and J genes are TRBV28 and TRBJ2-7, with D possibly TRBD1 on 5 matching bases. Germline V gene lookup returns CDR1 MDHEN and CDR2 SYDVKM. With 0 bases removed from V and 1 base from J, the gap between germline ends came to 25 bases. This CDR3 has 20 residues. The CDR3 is CASSLCDPRQGQADSYEQYF. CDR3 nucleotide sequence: TGTGCCAGCAGTTTATGCGACCCAAGGCAGGGCCAGGCTGATTCCTACGAGCAGTACTTC.

The CDR3 loop reads CASAAGSSYEQYF. CDR3 nucleotide sequence: TGTGCCAGTGCGGCTGGGAGCTCCTACGAGCAGTACTTC. The V call is TRBV19, the J call TRBJ2-7, with D perhaps matching TRBD2 (5 bases). The CDR3 loop spans 13 amino acids. The ends were cut back, 8 bases at V and 0 bases at J, with 11 bases in the middle. CDR1 is LNHDA and CDR2 is SQIVND in the germline V gene (reference sequence).

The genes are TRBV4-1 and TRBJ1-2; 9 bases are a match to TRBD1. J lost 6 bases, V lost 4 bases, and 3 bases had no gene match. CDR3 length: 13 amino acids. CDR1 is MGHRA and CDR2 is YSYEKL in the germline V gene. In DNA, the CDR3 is TGCGCCAGCAGCCTCTGGACAGGGGATGGCTACACCTTC. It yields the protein CASSLWTGDGYTF.

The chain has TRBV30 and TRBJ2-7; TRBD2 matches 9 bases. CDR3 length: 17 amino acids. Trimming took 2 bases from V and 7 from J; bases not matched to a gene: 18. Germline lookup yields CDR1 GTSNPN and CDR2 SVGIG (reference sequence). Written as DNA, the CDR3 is TGTGCCTGGAGTTGCCCTCGGCTAGCGGGGATACCGGGTGAGCAGTACTTC. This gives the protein CAWSCPRLAGIPGEQYF.

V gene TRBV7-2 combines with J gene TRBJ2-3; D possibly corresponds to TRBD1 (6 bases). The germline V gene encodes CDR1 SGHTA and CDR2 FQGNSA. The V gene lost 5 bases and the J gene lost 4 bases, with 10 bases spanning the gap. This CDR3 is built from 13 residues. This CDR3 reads CASSTTGPDTQYF. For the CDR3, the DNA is TGTGCCAGCAGCACTACAGGGCCAGATACGCAGTATTTT.

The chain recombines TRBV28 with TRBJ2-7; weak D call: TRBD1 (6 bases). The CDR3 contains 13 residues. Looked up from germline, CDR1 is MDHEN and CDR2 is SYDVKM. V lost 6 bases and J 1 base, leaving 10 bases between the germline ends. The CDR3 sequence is CASSRDRSYEQYF. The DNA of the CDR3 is TGTGCCAGCAGCCGCGACAGGTCCTACGAGCAGTACTTC. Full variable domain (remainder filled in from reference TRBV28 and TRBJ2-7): DVKVTQSSRYLVKRTGEKVFLECVQDMDHENMFWYRQDPGLGLRLIYFSYDVKMKEKGDIPEGYSVSREKKERFSLILESASTNQTSMYLCASSRDRSYEQYFGPGTRLTVT.

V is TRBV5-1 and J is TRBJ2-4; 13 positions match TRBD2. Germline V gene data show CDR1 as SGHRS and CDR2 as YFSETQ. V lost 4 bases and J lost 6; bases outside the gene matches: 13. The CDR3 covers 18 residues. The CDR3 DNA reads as TGCGCCAGCAGCGCGGATGGGACTAGCGGGGAGGGGAGAAACATTCAGTACTTC. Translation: CASSADGTSGEGRNIQYF. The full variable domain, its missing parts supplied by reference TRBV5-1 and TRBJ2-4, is KAGVTQTPRYLIKTRGQQVTLSCSPISGHRSVSWYQQTPGQGLQFLFEYFSETQRNKGNFPGRFSGRQFSNSRSEMNVSTLELGDSALYLCASSADGTSGEGRNIQYFGAGTRLSVL.

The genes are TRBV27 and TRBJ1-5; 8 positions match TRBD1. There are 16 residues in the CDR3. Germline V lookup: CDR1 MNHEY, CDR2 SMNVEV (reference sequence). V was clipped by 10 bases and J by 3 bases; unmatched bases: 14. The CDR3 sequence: CATKTEGQAINQPQHF. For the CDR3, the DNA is TGTGCCACCAAGACGGAGGGACAGGCCATCAATCAGCCCCAGCATTTT.

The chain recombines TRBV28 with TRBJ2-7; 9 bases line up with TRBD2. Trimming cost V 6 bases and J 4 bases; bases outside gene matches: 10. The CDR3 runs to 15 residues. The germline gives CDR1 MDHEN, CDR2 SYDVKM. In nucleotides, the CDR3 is TGTGCCAGCAGACTTATAGCGGGAGCGAAGTACGAGCAGTACTTC. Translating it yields CASRLIAGAKYEQYF. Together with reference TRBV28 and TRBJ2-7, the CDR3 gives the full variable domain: DVKVTQSSRYLVKRTGEKVFLECVQDMDHENMFWYRQDPGLGLRLIYFSYDVKMKEKGDIPEGYSVSREKKERFSLILESASTNQTSMYLCASRLIAGAKYEQYFGPGTRLTVT.

This CDR3 reads CASSHSTPGLGGREQYF. In DNA form, the CDR3 reads TGCGCCAGCAGCCATTCGACCCCGGGACTAGGGGGGAGGGAGCAGTACTTC. The V call is TRBV4-3, the J call TRBJ2-7; 8 bases line up with TRBD2. CDR3 length: 17 amino acids. V lost 3 bases and J lost 7; bases outside the gene matches: 17. The germline gives CDR1 LGHNA, CDR2 YSLEER.

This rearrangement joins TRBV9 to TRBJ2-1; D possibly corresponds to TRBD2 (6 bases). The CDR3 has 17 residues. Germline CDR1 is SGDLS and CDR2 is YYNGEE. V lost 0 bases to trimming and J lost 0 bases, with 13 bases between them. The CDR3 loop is CASSVGGLPRSYNEQFF. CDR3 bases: TGTGCCAGCAGCGTAGGGGGACTTCCCCGCTCCTACAATGAGCAGTTCTTC.